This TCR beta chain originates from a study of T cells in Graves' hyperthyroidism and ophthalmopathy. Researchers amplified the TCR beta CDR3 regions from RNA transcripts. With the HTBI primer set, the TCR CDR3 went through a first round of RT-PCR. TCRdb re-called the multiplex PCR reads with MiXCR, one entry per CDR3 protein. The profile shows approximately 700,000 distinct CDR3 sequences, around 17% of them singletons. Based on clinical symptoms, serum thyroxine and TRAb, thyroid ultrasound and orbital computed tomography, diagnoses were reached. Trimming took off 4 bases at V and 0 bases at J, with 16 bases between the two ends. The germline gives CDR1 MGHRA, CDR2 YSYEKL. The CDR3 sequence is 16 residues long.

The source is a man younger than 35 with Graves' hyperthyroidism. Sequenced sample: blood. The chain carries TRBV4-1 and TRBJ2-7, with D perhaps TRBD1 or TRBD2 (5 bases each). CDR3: CASSPPMAGSSYEQYF. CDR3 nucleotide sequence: TGCGCCAGCAGCCCCCCCATGGCAGGGAGCTCCTACGAGCAGTACTTC.